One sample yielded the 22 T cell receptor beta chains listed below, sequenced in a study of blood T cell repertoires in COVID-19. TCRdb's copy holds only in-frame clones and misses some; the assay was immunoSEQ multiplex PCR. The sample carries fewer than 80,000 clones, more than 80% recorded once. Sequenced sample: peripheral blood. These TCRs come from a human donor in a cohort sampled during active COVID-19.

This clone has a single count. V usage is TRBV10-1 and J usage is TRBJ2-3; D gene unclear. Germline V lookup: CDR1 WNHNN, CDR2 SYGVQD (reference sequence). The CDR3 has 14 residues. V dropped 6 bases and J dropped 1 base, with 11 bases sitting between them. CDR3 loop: CASSQSRGTDTQYF. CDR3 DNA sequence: TGCGCCAGCAGCCAGTCCCGGGGCACAGATACGCAGTATTTT.

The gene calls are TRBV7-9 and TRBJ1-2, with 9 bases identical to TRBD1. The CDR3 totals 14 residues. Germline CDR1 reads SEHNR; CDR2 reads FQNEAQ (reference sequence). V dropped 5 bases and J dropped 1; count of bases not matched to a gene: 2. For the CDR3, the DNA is TGTGCCAGCAGCGTGGGACAGGGTAACTATGGCTACACCTTC. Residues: CASSVGQGNYGYTF. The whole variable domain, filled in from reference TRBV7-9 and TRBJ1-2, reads DTGVSQNPRHKITKRGQNVTFRCDPISEHNRLYWYRQTLGQGPEFLTYFQNEAQLEKSRLLSDRFSAERPKGSFSTLEIQRTEQGDSAMYLCASSVGQGNYGYTFGSGTRLTVV.

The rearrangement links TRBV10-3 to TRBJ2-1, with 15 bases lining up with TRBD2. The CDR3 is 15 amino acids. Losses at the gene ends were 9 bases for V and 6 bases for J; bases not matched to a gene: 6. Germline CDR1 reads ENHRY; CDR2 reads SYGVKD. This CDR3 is CAMSRTSGGANEQFF. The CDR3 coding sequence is TGTGCCATGAGTAGGACTAGCGGGGGGGCCAATGAGCAGTTCTTC.

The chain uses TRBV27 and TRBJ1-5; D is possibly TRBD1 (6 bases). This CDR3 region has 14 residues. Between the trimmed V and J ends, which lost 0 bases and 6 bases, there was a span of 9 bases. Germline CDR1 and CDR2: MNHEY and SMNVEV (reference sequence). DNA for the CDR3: TGTGCCAGCAGTTTATCGAGGGGGAGTCAGCCCCAGCATTTT. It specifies CASSLSRGSQPQHF.

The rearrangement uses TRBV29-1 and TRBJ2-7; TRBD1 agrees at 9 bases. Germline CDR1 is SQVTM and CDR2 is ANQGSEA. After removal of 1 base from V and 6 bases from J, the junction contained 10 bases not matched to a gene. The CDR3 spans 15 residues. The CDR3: CSVEGGWGQGSEQYF. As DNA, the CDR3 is TGCAGCGTTGAAGGGGGTTGGGGACAGGGCTCCGAGCAGTACTTC.

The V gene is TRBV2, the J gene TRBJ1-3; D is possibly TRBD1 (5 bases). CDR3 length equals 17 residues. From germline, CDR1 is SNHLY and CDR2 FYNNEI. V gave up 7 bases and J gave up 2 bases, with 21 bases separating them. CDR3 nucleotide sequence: TGTGCCAGCACGATACTACAGGTTCATCTAGCTGGAAACACCATATATTTT. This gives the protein CASTILQVHLAGNTIYF.

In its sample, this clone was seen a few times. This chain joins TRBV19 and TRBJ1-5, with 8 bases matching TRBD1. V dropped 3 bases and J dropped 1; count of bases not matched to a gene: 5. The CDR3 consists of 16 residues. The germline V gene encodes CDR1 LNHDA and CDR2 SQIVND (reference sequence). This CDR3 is CASSMTGDSSNQPQHF. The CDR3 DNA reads TGTGCCAGTAGTATGACAGGGGATAGCAGCAATCAGCCCCAGCATTTT.

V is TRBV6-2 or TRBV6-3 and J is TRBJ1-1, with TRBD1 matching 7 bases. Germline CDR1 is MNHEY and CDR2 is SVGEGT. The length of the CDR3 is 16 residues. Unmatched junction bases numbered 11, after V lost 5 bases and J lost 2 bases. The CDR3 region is CASSPIPGQFNTEAFF. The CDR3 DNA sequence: TGTGCCAGCAGTCCCATACCGGGACAGTTCAACACTGAAGCTTTCTTT.

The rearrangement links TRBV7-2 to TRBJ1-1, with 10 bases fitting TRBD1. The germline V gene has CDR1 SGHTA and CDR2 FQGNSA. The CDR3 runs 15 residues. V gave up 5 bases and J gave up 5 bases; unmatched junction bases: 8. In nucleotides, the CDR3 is TGTGCCAGCAGCACCCGACAGGGGGCAGGAACTGAAGCTTTCTTT. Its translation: CASSTRQGAGTEAFF.

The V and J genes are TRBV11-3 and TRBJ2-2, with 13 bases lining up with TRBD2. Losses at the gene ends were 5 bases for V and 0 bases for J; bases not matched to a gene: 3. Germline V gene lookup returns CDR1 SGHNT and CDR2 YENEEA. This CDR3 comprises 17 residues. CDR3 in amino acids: CASSPGLAGTNTGELFF. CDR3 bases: TGTGCCAGCAGCCCGGGACTAGCGGGGACGAACACCGGGGAGCTGTTTTTT.

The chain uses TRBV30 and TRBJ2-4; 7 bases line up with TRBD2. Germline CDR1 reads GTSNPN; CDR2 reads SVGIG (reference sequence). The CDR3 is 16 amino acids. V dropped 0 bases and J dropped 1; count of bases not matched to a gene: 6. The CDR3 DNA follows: TGTGCCTGGAGTGTAAGCGGGGCGGGGGCCAAAAACATTCAGTACTTC. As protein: CAWSVSGAGAKNIQYF.

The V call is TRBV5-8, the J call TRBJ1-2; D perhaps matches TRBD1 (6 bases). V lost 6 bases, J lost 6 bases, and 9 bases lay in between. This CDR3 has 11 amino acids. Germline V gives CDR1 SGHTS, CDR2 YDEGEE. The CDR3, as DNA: TGTGCCAGCAAAGACAGGCATGGCTACACCTTC. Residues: CASKDRHGYTF.

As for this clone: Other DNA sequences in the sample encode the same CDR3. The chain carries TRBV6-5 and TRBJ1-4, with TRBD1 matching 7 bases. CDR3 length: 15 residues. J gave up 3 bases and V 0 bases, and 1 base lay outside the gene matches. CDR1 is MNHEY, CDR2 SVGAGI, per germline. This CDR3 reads CASSYSGTANEKLFF. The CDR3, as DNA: TGTGCCAGCAGTTACTCTGGGACAGCTAATGAAAAACTGTTTTTT.

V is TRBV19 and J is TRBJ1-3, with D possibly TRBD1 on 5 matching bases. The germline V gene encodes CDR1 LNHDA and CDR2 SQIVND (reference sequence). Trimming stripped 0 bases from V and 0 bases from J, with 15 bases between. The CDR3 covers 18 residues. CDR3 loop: CASSIDRQGTSSGNTIYF. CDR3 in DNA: TGTGCCAGTAGTATAGATCGCCAGGGAACCTCCTCTGGAAACACCATATATTTT.

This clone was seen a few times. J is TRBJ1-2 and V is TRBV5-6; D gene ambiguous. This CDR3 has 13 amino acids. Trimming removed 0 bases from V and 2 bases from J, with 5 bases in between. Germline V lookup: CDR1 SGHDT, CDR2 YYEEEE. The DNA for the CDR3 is TGTGCCAGCAGCTTGGGCGCGAACTATGGCTACACCTTC. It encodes CASSLGANYGYTF.

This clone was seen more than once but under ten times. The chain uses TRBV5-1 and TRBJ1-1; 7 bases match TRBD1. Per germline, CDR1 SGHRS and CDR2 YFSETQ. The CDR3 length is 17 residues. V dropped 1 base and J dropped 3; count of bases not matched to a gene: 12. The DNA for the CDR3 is TGCGCCAGCAGCTTGACACAAATGACAGGGAGATACACTGAAGCTTTCTTT. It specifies CASSLTQMTGRYTEAFF. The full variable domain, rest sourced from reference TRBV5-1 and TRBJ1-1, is KAGVTQTPRYLIKTRGQQVTLSCSPISGHRSVSWYQQTPGQGLQFLFEYFSETQRNKGNFPGRFSGRQFSNSRSEMNVSTLELGDSALYLCASSLTQMTGRYTEAFFGQGTRLTVV.

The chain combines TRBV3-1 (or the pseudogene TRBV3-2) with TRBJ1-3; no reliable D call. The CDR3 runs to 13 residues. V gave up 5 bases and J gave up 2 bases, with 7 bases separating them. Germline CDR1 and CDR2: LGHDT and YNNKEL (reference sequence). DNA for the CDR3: TGTGCCAGCAGCTCAGTACCTGGAAACACCATATATTTT. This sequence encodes CASSSVPGNTIYF.

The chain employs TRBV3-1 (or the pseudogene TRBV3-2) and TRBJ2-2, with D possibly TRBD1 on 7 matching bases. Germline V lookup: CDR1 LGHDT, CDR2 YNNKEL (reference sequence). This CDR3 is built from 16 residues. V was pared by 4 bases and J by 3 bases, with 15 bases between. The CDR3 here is CASSRRTGGHTGELFF. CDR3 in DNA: TGTGCCAGCAGCCGGCGGACAGGAGGGCACACCGGGGAGCTGTTTTTT.

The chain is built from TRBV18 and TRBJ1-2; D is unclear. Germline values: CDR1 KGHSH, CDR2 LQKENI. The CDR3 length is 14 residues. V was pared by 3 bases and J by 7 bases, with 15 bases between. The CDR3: CASSPIERASGYTF. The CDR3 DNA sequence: TGTGCCAGCTCACCCATAGAGAGGGCAAGTGGCTACACCTTC.

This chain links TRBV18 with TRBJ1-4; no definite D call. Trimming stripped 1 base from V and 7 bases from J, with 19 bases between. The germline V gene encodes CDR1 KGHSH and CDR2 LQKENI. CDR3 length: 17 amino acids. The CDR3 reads CASSPRDIRTGSEKLFF. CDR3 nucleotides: TGTGCCAGCTCACCACGGGATATAAGGACTGGGAGTGAAAAACTGTTTTTT. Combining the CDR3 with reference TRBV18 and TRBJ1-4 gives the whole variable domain NAGVMQNPRHLVRRRGQEARLRCSPMKGHSHVYWYRQLPEEGLKFMVYLQKENIIDESGMPKERFSAEFPKEGPSILRIQQVVRGDSAAYFCASSPRDIRTGSEKLFFGSGTQLSVL.

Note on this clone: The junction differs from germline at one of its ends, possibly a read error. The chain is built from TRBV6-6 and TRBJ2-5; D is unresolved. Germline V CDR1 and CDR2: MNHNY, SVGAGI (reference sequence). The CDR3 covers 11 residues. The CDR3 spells CASSSEESQYF. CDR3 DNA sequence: TGTGCCAGCAGTTCTGAGGAGAGCCAGTACTTC.

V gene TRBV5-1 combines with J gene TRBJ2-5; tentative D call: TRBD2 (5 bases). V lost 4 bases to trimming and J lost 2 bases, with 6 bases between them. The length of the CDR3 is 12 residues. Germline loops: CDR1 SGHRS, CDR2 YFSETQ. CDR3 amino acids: CASSRDQETQYF. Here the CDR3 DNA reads TGCGCCAGCAGCCGGGATCAAGAGACCCAGTACTTC.